This TCR beta chain emerged from a study of lymphopenia after photon versus proton radiotherapy. Of note for this clone: Its antigen is still unknown.

Sequenced by immunoSEQ multiplex PCR; TCRdb stores in-frame clones only, minus some. The table shows 40,000 to 45,000 clones, with more than 70% occurring only once. CDR1 KGHSH and CDR2 LQKENI come from the germline V gene. The V end was cut by 6 bases, the J end by 8 bases, with 19 bases between. This CDR3 is built from 15 residues. Findings of the study overall: Relative stability marked proton patients; photon patients lost diversity and naive cells. A bigger post-nadir fall in TCR diversity correlated inversely with survival time in deceased patients. Authors raise, but do not show, better survival with proton therapy. Oligoclonal CD8+ Temra expansion after nadir drove photon patients' diversity drop.

The sample in question was peripheral blood, obtained from a patient treated with proton-based radiotherapy. This receptor was identified in a woman in her sixties or seventies with pancreatic cancer. Some clones in this sample may be carry-over from other donors' samples. The chain has TRBV18 and TRBJ1-4, with D tentatively TRBD1 (5 bases). The CDR3 spells CASSSDAGRLEKLFF. The CDR3 nucleotides read TGTGCCAGCTCCTCCGACGCAGGGAGGTTGGAAAAACTGTTTTTT.